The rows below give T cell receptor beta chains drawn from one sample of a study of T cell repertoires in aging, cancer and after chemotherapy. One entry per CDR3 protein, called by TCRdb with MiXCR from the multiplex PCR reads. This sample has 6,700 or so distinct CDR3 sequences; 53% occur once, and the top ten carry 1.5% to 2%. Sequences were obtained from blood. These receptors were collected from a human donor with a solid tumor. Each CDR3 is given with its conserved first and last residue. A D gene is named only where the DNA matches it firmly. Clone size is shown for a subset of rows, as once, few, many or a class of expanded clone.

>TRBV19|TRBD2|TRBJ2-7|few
CASSSGLYYEQYF
TGTGCCAGTAGCTCGGGACTATACTACGAGCAGTACTTC
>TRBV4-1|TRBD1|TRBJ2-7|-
CASSPRQGAFLELYF
TGCGCCAGCAGCCCGAGACAGGGGGCGTTCCTGGAGCTGTACTTC
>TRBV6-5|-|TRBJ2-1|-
CASSESVGSYNEQFF
TGTGCCAGCAGTGAATCTGTAGGGTCCTACAATGAGCAGTTCTTC
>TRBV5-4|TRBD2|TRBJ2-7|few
CASSFRGVPYEQYF
TGTGCCAGCAGCTTCCGGGGGGTTCCCTACGAGCAGTACTTC
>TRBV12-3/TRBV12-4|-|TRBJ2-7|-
CASRWTATVSYEQYF
TGTGCCAGCAGGTGGACAGCAACAGTTTCCTACGAGCAGTACTTC
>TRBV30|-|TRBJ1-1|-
CAWSLRGSEAFF
TGTGCCTGGAGCTTACGGGGGTCTGAAGCTTTCTTT
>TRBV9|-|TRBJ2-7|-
CASSVAPFFDEQYF
TGTGCCAGCAGCGTAGCCCCGTTTTTCGACGAGCAGTACTTC
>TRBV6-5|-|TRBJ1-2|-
CASSQTGRGGYTF
TGTGCCAGCAGCCAAACAGGGCGCGGAGGCTACACCTTC
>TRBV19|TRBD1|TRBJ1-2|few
CASSMGQRQGNYGYTF
TGTGCCAGTAGTATGGGGCAGAGACAGGGGAACTATGGCTACACCTTC
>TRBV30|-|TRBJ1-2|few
CAWSGGAGYTF
TGTGCCTGGAGTGGGGGCGCCGGCTACACCTTC
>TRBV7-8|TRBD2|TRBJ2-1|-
CASSSGTSGNLKQFF
TGTGCCAGCAGCTCCGGGACTAGCGGGAACCTTAAGCAGTTCTTC
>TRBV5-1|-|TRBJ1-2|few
CASSLDRVQGYTF
TGCGCCAGCAGCTTGGACAGGGTACAAGGCTACACCTTC
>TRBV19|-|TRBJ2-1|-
CASSIVSGPLYNEQFF
TGTGCCAGTAGTATAGTGTCGGGTCCGCTGTACAATGAGCAGTTCTTC
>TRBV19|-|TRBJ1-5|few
CASSTNRVNQPQHF
TGTGCCAGTAGTACAAACAGGGTAAACCAGCCCCAGCATTTT
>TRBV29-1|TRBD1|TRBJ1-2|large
CSVEGGGTGYGYTF
TGCAGCGTTGAAGGTGGGGGGACAGGGTACGGCTACACCTTC
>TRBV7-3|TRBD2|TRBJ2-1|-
CASSLGGGGWDEQFF
TGTGCCAGCAGCTTAGGCGGGGGGGGATGGGATGAGCAGTTCTTC
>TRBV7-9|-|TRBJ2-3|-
CASSLASGDTQYF
TGTGCCAGCAGCTTAGCTAGCGGAGATACGCAGTATTTT
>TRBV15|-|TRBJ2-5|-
CATSRGEETQYF
TGTGCCACCAGCAGAGGGGAAGAGACCCAGTACTTC
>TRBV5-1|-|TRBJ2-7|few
CASSPQGGGYEQYF
TGCGCCAGCAGTCCCCAGGGAGGGGGCTACGAGCAGTACTTC
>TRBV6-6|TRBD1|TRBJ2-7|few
CASDRGPTYEQYF
TGTGCCAGTGACAGGGGTCCTACCTACGAGCAGTACTTC
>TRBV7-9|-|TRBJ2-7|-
CASSLGLGTGLSYEQYF
TGTGCCAGCAGCTTGGGCCTAGGGACCGGCCTATCCTACGAGCAGTACTTC
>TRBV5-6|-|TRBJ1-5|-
CASSNSRISDQPQHF
TGTGCCAGCAGCAACTCTCGGATCTCGGATCAGCCCCAGCATTTT
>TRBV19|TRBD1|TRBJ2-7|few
CASSPDRDEQYF
TGTGCCAGTAGCCCGGACAGGGACGAGCAGTACTTC
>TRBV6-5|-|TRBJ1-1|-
CASSYSMGGLGAFF
TGTGCCAGCAGTTACTCGATGGGGGGTCTGGGAGCTTTCTTT
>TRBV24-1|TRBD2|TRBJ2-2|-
CATSEGLDGGNTGELFF
TGTGCCACCAGTGAGGGACTAGATGGTGGTAACACCGGGGAGCTGTTTTTT
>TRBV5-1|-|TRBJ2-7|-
CASSGPFYEQYF
TGCGCCAGCAGCGGTCCCTTCTACGAGCAGTACTTC
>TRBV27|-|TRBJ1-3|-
CASRRTGSSGNTIYF
TGTGCCAGCAGACGGACCGGGAGCTCTGGAAACACCATATATTTT
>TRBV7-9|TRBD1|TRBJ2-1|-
CASRETGGQYNEQFF
TGTGCCAGCAGGGAGACAGGGGGGCAGTACAATGAGCAGTTCTTC
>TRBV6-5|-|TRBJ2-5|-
CASSSGTLGETQYF
TGTGCCAGCAGTTCCGGGACCCTGGGGGAGACCCAGTACTTC
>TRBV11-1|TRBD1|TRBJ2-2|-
CASSPTGNPSSNTGELFF
TGTGCCAGCAGCCCGACAGGGAATCCTAGTAGTAACACCGGGGAGCTGTTTTTT
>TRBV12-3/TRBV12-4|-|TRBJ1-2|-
CASKRQELYYGYTF
TGTGCGAGCAAGAGGCAGGAACTCTACTATGGCTACACCTTC
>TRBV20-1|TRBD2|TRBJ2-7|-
CSAVSGMSSYEQYF
TGCAGTGCGGTAAGCGGGATGAGCTCCTACGAGCAGTACTTC
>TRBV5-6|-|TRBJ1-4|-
CASSLTGTNEKLFF
TGTGCCAGCAGCTTGACAGGGACTAATGAAAAACTGTTTTTT
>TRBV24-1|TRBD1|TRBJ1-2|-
CATSTGQGSSYGYTF
TGTGCCACCAGTACCGGACAGGGGTCGAGCTATGGCTACACCTTC
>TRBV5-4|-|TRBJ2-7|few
CASSFARGASYEQYF
TGTGCCAGCAGCTTCGCGAGGGGGGCGTCCTACGAGCAGTACTTC
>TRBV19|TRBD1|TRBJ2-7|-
CASSAGQGKAYEQYF
TGTGCCAGTAGTGCCGGACAGGGAAAAGCCTACGAGCAGTACTTC
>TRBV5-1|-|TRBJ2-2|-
CASSLWGHLTDRELFF
TGCGCCAGCAGCTTGTGGGGACACCTGACGGACCGGGAGCTGTTTTTT
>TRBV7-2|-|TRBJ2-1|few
CASSSAPEEQFF
TGTGCCAGCAGCTCGGCTCCCGAGGAGCAGTTCTTC
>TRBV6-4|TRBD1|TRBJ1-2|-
CASSDSGQDYGYTF
TGTGCCAGCAGTGACTCGGGACAGGACTATGGCTACACCTTC
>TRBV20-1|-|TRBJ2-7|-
CSARSRYEQYF
TGCAGTGCTAGAAGTAGGTACGAGCAGTACTTC
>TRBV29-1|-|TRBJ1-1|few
CSVGRGDTEAFF
TGCAGCGTTGGCCGCGGTGACACTGAAGCTTTCTTT
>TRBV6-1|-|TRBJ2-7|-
CASSEGNRDEQYF
TGTGCCAGCAGTGAAGGAAACAGGGACGAGCAGTACTTC